The 29 T cell receptor beta chains presented below share a single source sample, sequenced in a study of identical twins. TCRdb called the 5' RACE reads again in MiXCR, with one record for every CDR3 protein. The data show about 240,000 distinct CDR3 sequences, 10% to 13% seen once. Material: memory T cells sorted from blood. The receptor set was obtained from a man aged 50 to 59 in good health.

This rearrangement joins TRBV4-2 to TRBJ1-5, with D possibly matching TRBD1 (5 bases). Germline assignment: CDR1 LGHNA and CDR2 YNFKEQ. The V gene lost 1 base and the J gene lost 5 bases, with 12 bases spanning the gap. The CDR3 sequence is 15 residues long. The CDR3: CASSQVPGRYQPQHF. Written as DNA, the CDR3 is TGTGCCAGCAGCCAAGTCCCAGGGCGGTATCAGCCCCAGCATTTT.

The rearrangement uses TRBV6-5 and TRBJ2-1; 7 nucleotides match TRBD2. The V and J ends lost 2 bases and 8 bases, in that order; junction bases with no gene match: 6. The germline V gene encodes CDR1 MNHEY and CDR2 SVGAGI. The CDR3 loop spans 14 amino acids. CDR3 in amino acids: CASSYIAGADEQFF. Written as DNA, the CDR3 is TGTGCCAGCAGTTACATCGCGGGAGCGGATGAGCAGTTCTTC.

This clonotype was counted ten times or more. This chain joins TRBV11-2 and TRBJ2-7, with D perhaps TRBD1 (6 bases). The CDR3 runs 15 residues. V was shortened by 1 base and J by 0 bases, with 10 bases between the two germline ends. Germline lookup yields CDR1 SGHAT and CDR2 FQNNGV. The CDR3 here is CASSLVSRGSYEQYF. CDR3 bases: TGTGCCAGCAGCTTAGTAAGCAGGGGCTCCTACGAGCAGTACTTC. The full variable domain, rest sourced from reference TRBV11-2 and TRBJ2-7, is EAGVAQSPRYKIIEKRQSVAFWCNPISGHATLYWYQQILGQGPKLLIQFQNNGVVDDSQLPKDRFSAERLKGVDSTLKIQPAKLEDSAVYLCASSLVSRGSYEQYFGPGTRLTVT.

This clonotype has a count of ten or more. The chain uses TRBV7-6 and TRBJ2-2; TRBD2 agrees at 12 bases. V trimming: 5 bases; J trimming: 8 bases; junction bases outside the gene matches: 12. Germline CDR1 SGHVS, CDR2 FNYEAQ. The CDR3 spans 17 residues. The CDR3 here is CASSPDLLAGGPGELFF. DNA of the CDR3: TGTGCCAGCAGCCCGGACCTACTAGCGGGAGGTCCAGGGGAGCTGTTTTTT.

This clonotype has just a few counts. The CDR3 coding sequence is TGTGCCAGCAGAGGGACTTCGAACACCGGGGAGCTGTTTTTT. Its protein is CASRGTSNTGELFF. The chain is built from TRBV25-1 and TRBJ2-2, with TRBD2 as a possible D gene (6 bases). The CDR3 is 14 residues long. Germline V gives CDR1 MGHDK, CDR2 SYGVNS. With 6 bases removed from V and 0 bases from J, the gap between germline ends came to 8 bases.

This clonotype was detected ten times or more. This chain links TRBV10-3 with TRBJ2-3, with TRBD2 matching over 8 bases. Germline CDR1 and CDR2: ENHRY and SYGVKD. Unmatched junction bases numbered 6, after V lost 7 bases and J lost 0 bases. The CDR3 covers 15 residues. CDR3 DNA: TGTGCCATCAATCCGGGAGGGATTAGCACAGATACGCAGTATTTT. It is translated as CAINPGGISTDTQYF.

This clonotype has ten or more counts. The DNA for the CDR3 is TGCAGTGCTAGATTCGTTAACTATGGCTACACCTTC. Translation gives CSARFVNYGYTF. The V and J genes are TRBV20-1 and TRBJ1-2; the D is unclear. The CDR3 covers 12 residues. The V and J ends lost 2 bases and 1 base respectively, with 5 bases between them. Per the germline V gene, CDR1 is DFQATT and CDR2 is SNEGSKA (reference sequence).

The rearrangement links TRBV3-1 to TRBJ1-6; D remains unclear. V was cut by 1 base and J by 7 bases, with 14 bases left in between. The CDR3 runs to 16 residues. Germline loops: CDR1 LGHDT, CDR2 YNNKEL (reference sequence). CDR3 DNA sequence: TGTGCCAGCAGCCAAGTTCTTCACAGAACAAATTCACCCCTCCACTTT. Its translation is CASSQVLHRTNSPLHF.

The chain links TRBV20-1 to TRBJ2-5; 11 positions agree with TRBD2. With 5 bases clipped from V and 5 bases from J, the junction kept 22 bases outside the gene matches. Germline V gives CDR1 DFQATT, CDR2 SNEGSKA (reference sequence). The CDR3 sequence is 19 residues long. The CDR3 nucleotides are TGCAGTGCTTCAAAAAGCCAAGGGACTAGCGGAGTGTATGTGGAGACCCAGTACTTC. Residues: CSASKSQGTSGVYVETQYF.

This clonotype was detected only a few times. The gene calls are TRBV7-9 and TRBJ2-5; 11 bases fit TRBD1. J lost 2 bases, V lost 3 bases, and 5 bases had no gene match. Germline-derived CDR1 and CDR2 are SEHNR and FQNEAQ (reference sequence). The CDR3 runs 16 residues. The CDR3 nucleotides read TGTGCCAGCAGCTTGGGGGACAGGGGGTTGCAAGAGACCCAGTACTTC. Its protein product is CASSLGDRGLQETQYF. Together with reference TRBV7-9 and TRBJ2-5, the CDR3 gives the full variable domain: DTGVSQNPRHKITKRGQNVTFRCDPISEHNRLYWYRQTLGQGPEFLTYFQNEAQLEKSRLLSDRFSAERPKGSFSTLEIQRTEQGDSAMYLCASSLGDRGLQETQYFGPGTRLLVL.

The genes are TRBV5-6 and TRBJ1-2, with 8 bases that match TRBD1. V lost 1 base to trimming and J lost 11 bases; unmatched junction nucleotides: 16. Germline assignment: CDR1 SGHDT and CDR2 YYEEEE. The CDR3 consists of 16 residues. The DNA of the CDR3 is TGTGCCAGCAGCTTGTGGGGGACAGGCGACCCCCTTGGTTACACCTTC. Protein: CASSLWGTGDPLGYTF.

In this sample, this clonotype turned up a few times. J is TRBJ2-7 and V is TRBV20-1; unclear D gene. The germline CDR1 and CDR2 sequences are DFQATT and SNEGSKA (reference sequence). The ends were cut back, 1 base at V and 11 bases at J, with 15 bases in the middle. The CDR3 spans 12 residues. The CDR3 nucleotides are TGCAGTGCTAGAGGAACTACGGCCGACGAGTACTTC. Amino acid sequence: CSARGTTADEYF.

This clonotype has a count of ten or more. V gene TRBV20-1 combines with J gene TRBJ2-3; D uncertain. The germline gives CDR1 DFQATT, CDR2 SNEGSKA (reference sequence). This CDR3 contains 14 residues. Trimming removed 3 bases from V and 2 bases from J, with 12 bases in between. The CDR3 loop reads CSARETLITDTQYF. The CDR3, as DNA: TGCAGTGCTAGGGAGACTCTGATCACAGATACGCAGTATTTT.

The chain couples TRBV5-5 to TRBJ2-6, with D perhaps TRBD1 (5 bases). Germline assignment: CDR1 SGHKS and CDR2 YYEKEE (reference sequence). This CDR3 is 14 amino acids long. With 5 bases removed from V and 0 bases from J, the gap between germline ends came to 6 bases. DNA for the CDR3: TGTGCCAGCAGGGACATCTCTGGGGCCAACGTCCTGACTTTC. Residues: CASRDISGANVLTF. The full variable domain, completed using reference TRBV5-5 and TRBJ2-6, is DAGVTQSPTHLIKTRGQQVTLRCSPISGHKSVSWYQQVLGQGPQFIFQYYEKEERGRGNFPDRFSARQFPNYSSELNVNALLLGDSALYLCASRDISGANVLTFGAGSRLTVL.

This clonotype was observed a few times. V and J are TRBV7-9 and TRBJ2-3, with D perhaps matching TRBD2 (5 bases). The CDR3 is made up of 16 amino acids. Trimming pared 4 bases from V and 0 bases from J, leaving 14 bases between. Germline CDR1 and CDR2: SEHNR and FQNEAQ (reference sequence). The CDR3 loop is CASSSPVRGSTDTQYF. CDR3 DNA sequence: TGTGCCAGCAGCTCCCCCGTCCGGGGAAGCACAGATACGCAGTATTTT. The whole variable domain, remainder taken from reference TRBV7-9 and TRBJ2-3, is DTGVSQNPRHKITKRGQNVTFRCDPISEHNRLYWYRQTLGQGPEFLTYFQNEAQLEKSRLLSDRFSAERPKGSFSTLEIQRTEQGDSAMYLCASSSPVRGSTDTQYFGPGTRLTVL.

This clonotype was recorded many times. The chain joins TRBV7-9 to TRBJ2-1; no reliable D call. Trimming took 2 bases from V and 8 from J, leaving 4 bases between them. Germline CDR1 reads SEHNR; CDR2 reads FQNEAQ (reference sequence). CDR3 size: 11 residues. The CDR3 region is CASSLTHEQFF. In DNA form, the CDR3 reads TGTGCCAGCAGCTTAACCCATGAGCAGTTCTTC.

This clonotype was seen more than once but under ten times. The V and J genes are TRBV30 and TRBJ2-1, with 7 nucleotides matching TRBD1. V was pared by 3 bases and J by 0 bases, with 14 bases of the junction left unmatched. In germline, CDR1 is GTSNPN, CDR2 SVGIG (reference sequence). The CDR3 runs to 18 residues. The DNA of the CDR3 is TGTGCCTGGAGCGGTCTAGGGGGCGGAAAAAGCTCCTACAATGAGCAGTTCTTC. Protein: CAWSGLGGGKSSYNEQFF.

This clonotype was observed many times. This chain uses TRBV20-1 with TRBJ1-5, with D possibly matching TRBD1 (5 bases). The length of the CDR3 is 17 residues. The V and J ends lost 0 bases and 0 bases respectively, with 15 bases between them. Looked up from germline, CDR1 is DFQATT and CDR2 is SNEGSKA (reference sequence). CDR3 sequence reads: CSARDSSGLLSNQPQHF. The CDR3 DNA sequence: TGCAGTGCTAGAGATTCCTCGGGGCTACTTAGCAATCAGCCCCAGCATTTT.

This clonotype was seen at least ten times. The gene calls are TRBV3-1 and TRBJ2-2; 8 nucleotides align to TRBD1. The germline V gene has CDR1 LGHDT and CDR2 YNNKEL (reference sequence). V shed 4 bases and J 5 bases; nucleotides not matched to a gene: 6. This CDR3 comprises 15 residues. CDR3 amino acids: CASSLRQGYTGELFF. The CDR3, as DNA: TGTGCCAGCAGCCTGAGACAGGGGTATACCGGGGAGCTGTTTTTT.

The chain combines TRBV27 with TRBJ2-1; the D gene is possibly TRBD2 (6 bases). The V gene lost 1 base and the J gene lost 9 bases, with 16 bases spanning the gap. The CDR3 is 15 amino acids. Germline V CDR1 and CDR2: MNHEY, SMNVEV (reference sequence). CDR3 loop: CASSLLAGGVGEQFF. DNA of the CDR3: TGTGCCAGCAGTTTATTGGCCGGAGGGGTGGGTGAGCAGTTCTTC.

This clonotype was found a few times. This chain's CDR3 is CASSLTEQRNTIYF. The CDR3 nucleotides are TGTGCCAGCAGTCTAACCGAACAGAGAAACACCATATATTTT. The rearrangement uses TRBV12-3 or TRBV12-4 and TRBJ1-3; D call uncertain. This CDR3 is built from 14 residues. Trimming stripped 5 bases from V and 5 bases from J, with 13 bases between.

At least ten counts were recorded for this clonotype. The gene calls are TRBV20-1 and TRBJ2-1; 11 bases match TRBD2. CDR3 length: 20 residues. From germline, CDR1 is DFQATT and CDR2 SNEGSKA (reference sequence). V lost 2 bases to trimming and J lost 0 bases; unmatched junction nucleotides: 15. CDR3 sequence reads: CSARSPLAGGTASSYNEQFF. In nucleotides, the CDR3 is TGCAGTGCTAGATCCCCTCTAGCGGGAGGAACCGCGAGCTCCTACAATGAGCAGTTCTTC.

This clonotype has just a few counts. This sequence joins TRBV30 and TRBJ1-2, with D unclear. Germline CDR1 reads GTSNPN; CDR2 reads SVGIG (reference sequence). V was pared by 2 bases and J by 1 base, with 8 bases between. There are 13 residues in the CDR3. This CDR3 reads CAWSQTDNYGYTF. The DNA for the CDR3 is TGTGCCTGGAGTCAGACCGATAACTATGGCTACACCTTC.

This clonotype was found a few times. This sequence joins TRBV6-1 and TRBJ1-2, with D unresolved. In germline, CDR1 is MNHNS, CDR2 SASEGT. Deletions cut 4 bases from V and 1 base from J, with 10 bases between. The CDR3 extends over 14 amino acids. The CDR3 sequence is CASSARVRNYGYTF. As DNA, the CDR3 is TGTGCCAGCAGTGCACGGGTCCGTAACTATGGCTACACCTTC.

The table lists this clonotype with a few counts. This sequence joins TRBV20-1 and TRBJ2-6; 10 positions match TRBD1. The length of the CDR3 is 17 residues. With V trimmed by 4 bases and J by 0 bases, 6 bases remained unmatched. CDR1 and CDR2 from the germline V gene are DFQATT and SNEGSKA (reference sequence). The CDR3 reads CSAIVDRGTSGANVLTF. DNA for the CDR3: TGCAGTGCTATAGTGGACAGGGGGACCTCTGGGGCCAACGTCCTGACTTTC.

This clonotype was detected ten times or more. The chain recombines TRBV7-9 with TRBJ1-2; possible D gene TRBD1, 5 bases. Germline V lookup: CDR1 SEHNR, CDR2 FQNEAQ (reference sequence). The germline V and J ends were trimmed by 5 bases and 6 bases, with 16 bases remaining between them. CDR3 length: 14 residues. CDR3 sequence: CASSPFTEDNGYTF. In DNA, the CDR3 is TGTGCCAGCAGCCCCTTTACCGAGGACAATGGCTACACCTTC.

About this clonotype itself: This may be a read error, as it is one base from a much larger clone. V usage is TRBV20-1 and J usage is TRBJ1-2; unclear D gene. The CDR3 length is 13 residues. Germline CDR1 and CDR2: DFQATT and SNEGSKA (reference sequence). The chain's CDR3 is CSARDLAAYGCTF. The CDR3 DNA is TGCAGTGCTAGAGATTTGGCAGCCTATGGCTGCACCTTC.

V is TRBV4-1 and J is TRBJ2-1, with TRBD1 identical over 7 bases. The junction had 13 bases not matched to a gene; V was cut back by 3 bases and J by 5 bases. In germline, CDR1 is MGHRA, CDR2 YSYEKL. This CDR3 has 17 amino acids. The DNA of the CDR3 is TGCGCCAGCAGCCACCCCCCTGACAGGGTGGTGAACAATGAGCAGTTCTTC. Protein product: CASSHPPDRVVNNEQFF.

The chain employs TRBV2 and TRBJ1-1; 7 bases map to TRBD1. The CDR3 consists of 16 residues. Germline values: CDR1 SNHLY, CDR2 FYNNEI. With 2 bases clipped from V and 6 bases from J, the junction kept 12 bases outside the gene matches. DNA of the CDR3: TGTGCCAGCAGTGAACGACCGGGTGGAGGGGGCCCTGAAGCTTTCTTT. Its translation: CASSERPGGGGPEAFF.